Detailed here is one TCR beta chain. This clone was observed once. Its binding antigen is unknown. Base qualities are not recorded, but no much larger clone differs from it by a single base. The CDR3 runs 18 amino acids, cysteine and phenylalanine included. Only the CDR3 part of the read is kept: 54 bases, read in frame from the first base. V sheds 3 bases and J sheds 0 bases, leaving 16 bases between their ends. CDR1 and CDR2 are drawn from the germline V gene: KGHDR, SFDVKD. TCRbeta CDR3 regions were amplified from genomic DNA using the immunoSEQ Assay, a bias-controlled multiplex PCR. The paper's data handling went like this. The number of nucleated cells in each sample was estimated by amplification of reference gene primers within the assay. To quantify the absolute abundance of each unique TCRbeta CDR3 rearrangement, sequence reads were collapsed and filtered. For each sample, productive Simpson clonality was calculated as the square root of Simpson's diversity index across productive rearrangements. This is the immuneACCESS table as TCRdb keeps it, with only in-frame sequences that have V and J called. A part of the clones is gone; compared with another copy, unresolved V genes explain less than half, and the rest is unexplained. V and J calls and clone size follow that table, whereas D and trimming were derived from the DNA. The sample profile shows about 66,000 clones; about 91% of them were found once. Jointly, the top ten make up 6% to 7% of the sample.

This specimen belongs to a study of blood T cell repertoires in COVID-19 (dated by TCRdb to 2018 to 2020). About the investigation overall: Samples from collaborators originated in the United States, Italy and Spain and spanned both the acute and convalescent phases of COVID-19. The material from the prospective study consisted of cDNA or gDNA derived from T cells, B-cell-depleted T cells, or PBMCs. Deeply sampled blood TCRbeta repertoires from subjects exposed to, actively infected with, or recovered from COVID-19 were included in the dataset. The repertoires were made available in a free public database intended to serve as a resource for research on the immune response to SARS-CoV-2. The samples were drawn from two sources: the first 160 participants of the ongoing ImmuneRACE study, and 950 to 1,500 subjects contributed by 6 global collaborators. The sample metadata nearly always contained a de-identified subject ID, COVID-19 status, age in years and sex. Where available, HLA class I and class II types were taken from metadata supplied by the sample provider and were not determined by assay-based typing. The paper as a whole reports these results and caveats: How much clinical and demographic metadata was included differed by source and by participant, and the metadata was provided uncurated.

Whole blood was collected in K2EDTA tubes by collaborating institutions according to the institutions' own protocols. For TCRbeta analysis, collaborators shipped samples in one of three forms: frozen whole blood, isolated PBMCs, or DNA extracted from either of those sample types. The TCR comes from a woman in her sixties or seventies with acute or convalescent COVID-19. The sequence links TRBV24-1 to TRBJ2-2; possibly the D gene is TRBD2, per 7 matching bases. The specimen sequenced was peripheral blood. The bases read TGTGCCACCAGTGATCCTGCCGGAGGGGGGGCGAACACCGGGGAGCTGTTTTTT. This encodes CATSDPAGGGANTGELFF.